These 5 T cell receptor beta chains originate from one sample sequenced in a study of shared clonotypes between healthy human individuals (TCRdb year 2020). The library was made by the immunoSEQ multiplex PCR assay. As stored in TCRdb, this immuneACCESS dataset retains in-frame rearrangements with V and J assigned. A fraction of the clones does not appear; measured against another copy, unresolved V genes explain less than half of the discrepancy, and the remainder lacks a known reason. This sample gives more than 2 million clones in total; 85% to 95% of them show up just once. The biggest ten clones account for 0.1% to 0.15% of the sample. Sequencing was performed on naive CD4+ T cells sorted from blood. The cell subset or site label here, explained by the study, means: CD45RA+ positively selected. All receptors derive from a man younger than 35 in good health.

The rearrangement uses TRBV4-2 and TRBJ2-7; 10 bases agree with TRBD1. The germline CDR1 and CDR2 sequences are LGHNA and YNFKEQ. The CDR3 runs to 17 residues. J lost 0 bases, V lost 1 base, and 6 bases had no gene match. The CDR3 coding sequence is TGTGCCAGCAGCCAAGCCTCCGGGACAGGGGTCTCCTACGAGCAGTACTTC. Encoded protein: CASSQASGTGVSYEQYF.

The sample holds one count of this clone. The V call is TRBV18, the J call TRBJ1-2, with D possibly TRBD1 on 6 matching bases. This CDR3 spans 14 amino acids. CDR1 and CDR2 from the germline V gene are KGHSH and LQKENI. V was trimmed by 5 bases and J by 3 bases, leaving 13 bases between them. The CDR3 sequence is CASSSQGKDYGYTF. The CDR3 coding sequence is TGTGCCAGCTCATCGCAGGGGAAGGACTATGGCTACACCTTC.

The chain employs TRBV20-1 and TRBJ2-3, with D possibly being TRBD2 (5 bases). Looked up from germline, CDR1 is DFQATT and CDR2 is SNEGSKA (reference sequence). Between the trimmed V and J ends, which lost 4 bases and 13 bases, there was a span of 15 bases. The CDR3 is 11 residues long. This chain's CDR3 is CSAKWLAREYF. In DNA, the CDR3 is TGCAGTGCTAAGTGGCTAGCAAGGGAGTATTTT.

A word on this clone: Other DNA sequences in the same sample also yield this CDR3. J is TRBJ1-1 and V is TRBV6-5; D unclear. CDR1 MNHEY and CDR2 SVGAGI come from the germline V gene. V lost 2 bases and J 1 base, leaving 8 bases between the germline ends. This CDR3 spans 14 amino acids. CDR3 amino acids: CASSYGSGNTEAFF. The CDR3 DNA reads as TGTGCCAGCAGTTACGGGAGTGGGAACACTGAAGCTTTCTTT.

The chain carries TRBV30 and TRBJ1-3; D ambiguous. CDR1 is GTSNPN, CDR2 SVGIG, per germline (reference sequence). This CDR3 comprises 13 residues. V dropped 1 base and J dropped 10 bases, with 14 bases sitting between them. This CDR3 is CAWSGGSRQTIYF. The CDR3 bases are TGTGCCTGGAGTGGAGGGAGCCGTCAAACCATATATTTT.